The present T cell receptor beta chain was sequenced within a study of T cells in Graves' hyperthyroidism and ophthalmopathy. What was amplified from RNA transcripts were TCR beta CDR3 regions. Using the HTBI primer set, a first-round RT-PCR was run on the TCR CDR3. TCRdb ran MiXCR on the multiplex PCR reads and lists one entry per CDR3 protein. The data hold around 490,000 distinct CDR3 sequences, with 20% observed a single time. The table lists this clonotype with many counts. The CDR3 loop spans 15 amino acids. From germline, CDR1 is SGHNT and CDR2 YYREEE (reference sequence). V gave up 4 bases and J gave up 5 bases; unmatched junction bases: 11.

Sample: blood. This TCR came from a man between 40 and 49 years old with Graves' ophthalmopathy. The chain links TRBV5-4 to TRBJ2-5; the match to TRBD1 covers 7 bases. The CDR3 DNA reads as TGTGCCAGCAGCCATCCAGAAGGGGGCGCGGAGACCCAGTACTTC. Its protein is CASSHPEGGAETQYF.